The rows below give T cell receptor beta chains drawn from one sample of a study of PD-1 blockade in classical Hodgkin lymphoma. Sequencing was performed with immunoSEQ multiplex PCR; in TCRdb, only in-frame clones are kept and a portion is missing. The table shows roughly 50,000 clones, with 90% occurring only once. Sequenced here: peripheral blood mononuclear cells (PBMCs), sampled before the fourth cycle of nivolumab. Every receptor here comes from a human donor with classical Hodgkin lymphoma. CDR3s include the opening cysteine and the closing phenylalanine or tryptophan. Some rows have no size entry. The others give once, few or many, or a class for an expanded clone.

j_call	clone_size	v_call	cdr3_aa
TRBJ1-1	.	TRBV10-3	CAIRRQGMSTEAFF
TRBJ1-3	.	TRBV19	CATHLGAEGNTIYF
TRBJ1-2	.	TRBV4-1	CASSQVGQGYGYTF
TRBJ2-2	.	TRBV5-1	CASSLMTGADTGELFF
TRBJ2-7	.	TRBV11-3	CASSLVRVGEQYF
TRBJ2-3	.	TRBV10-1	CASTDVRLAGESDTQYF
TRBJ1-5	.	TRBV5-8	CASSLDDQSFFSNQPQHF
.	.	TRBV30	CAWTIGQGIFSWETQYF
TRBJ2-2	once	TRBV7-8	CASRTGTQNTGELFF
TRBJ2-7	once	TRBV11-3	CASSAFRDNSKGPNEQYF
TRBJ2-5	.	TRBV2	CASCFEETQYF
TRBJ2-3	few	TRBV9	CASSLKWDTDTQYF
TRBJ1-2	.	TRBV9	CASSGSGQLTNGYTF
TRBJ1-3	.	TRBV7-8	CASSLWVNSGNTIYF
TRBJ1-3	.	TRBV11-3	CASSLAGSPGNTIYF
TRBJ1-1	.	TRBV6-5	CASSYGQGWTEAFF
TRBJ1-5	once	TRBV18	CASSPLGGANQPQHF
TRBJ2-2	.	TRBV10-2	CASSGLSVTGELFF
TRBJ1-1	.	TRBV7-9	CASSFYLGLPGPPTQEAFF
TRBJ2-3	.	TRBV9	CASNGGSTDTQYF
TRBJ1-1	.	TRBV10-3	CAISGERGVVNTEAFF
TRBJ1-4	.	TRBV27	CASSLIGAREKLFF
TRBJ1-1	once	TRBV11-2	CASSLWLGTGGKAFF
TRBJ2-5	few	TRBV4-1	CASSQPRVGETQYF
TRBJ2-2	.	TRBV12-5	CASGLDTGELFF
TRBJ1-5	.	TRBV14	CASSQSRGSNQPQHF
TRBJ1-1	few	TRBV19	CASSINSNTEAFF
TRBJ2-7	once	TRBV7-6	CASSPGPGAAYEQYF
TRBJ2-1	.	TRBV11-2	CASSLEGLAGGREQFF